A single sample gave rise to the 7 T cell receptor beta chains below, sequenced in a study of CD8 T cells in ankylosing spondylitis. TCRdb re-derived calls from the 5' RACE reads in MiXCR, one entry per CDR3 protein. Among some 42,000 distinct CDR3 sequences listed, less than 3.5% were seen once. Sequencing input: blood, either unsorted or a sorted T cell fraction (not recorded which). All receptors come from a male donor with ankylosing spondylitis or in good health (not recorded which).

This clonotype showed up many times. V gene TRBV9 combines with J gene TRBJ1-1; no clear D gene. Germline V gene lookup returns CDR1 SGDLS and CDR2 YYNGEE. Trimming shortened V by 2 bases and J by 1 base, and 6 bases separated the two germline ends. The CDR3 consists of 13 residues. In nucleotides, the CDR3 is TGTGCCAGCAGCGTTTTGGGGAACACTGAAGCTTTCTTT. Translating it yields CASSVLGNTEAFF.

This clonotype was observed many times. The CDR3 loop is CASSSGGAGYEQYF. The DNA for the CDR3 is TGTGCCAGCAGCTCAGGAGGGGCGGGCTACGAGCAGTACTTC. V gene TRBV9 combines with J gene TRBJ2-7; the D gene is possibly TRBD2 (6 bases). V shed 4 bases and J shed 3 bases, with 14 bases lying between them. The CDR3 sequence is 14 residues long. CDR1 and CDR2 (germline): SGDLS, YYNGEE.

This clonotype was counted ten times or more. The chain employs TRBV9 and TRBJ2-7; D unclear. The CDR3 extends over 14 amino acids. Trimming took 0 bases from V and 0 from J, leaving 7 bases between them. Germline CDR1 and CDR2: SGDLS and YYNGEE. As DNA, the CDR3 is TGTGCCAGCAGCGTAGAAAGTGCCTCCTACGAGCAGTACTTC. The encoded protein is CASSVESASYEQYF.

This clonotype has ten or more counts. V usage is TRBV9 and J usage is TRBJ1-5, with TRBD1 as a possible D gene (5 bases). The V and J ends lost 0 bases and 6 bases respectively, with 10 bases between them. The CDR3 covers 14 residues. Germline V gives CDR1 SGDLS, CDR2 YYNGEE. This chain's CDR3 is CASSVVQGGQPQHF. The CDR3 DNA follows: TGTGCCAGCAGCGTAGTCCAGGGAGGTCAGCCCCAGCATTTT.

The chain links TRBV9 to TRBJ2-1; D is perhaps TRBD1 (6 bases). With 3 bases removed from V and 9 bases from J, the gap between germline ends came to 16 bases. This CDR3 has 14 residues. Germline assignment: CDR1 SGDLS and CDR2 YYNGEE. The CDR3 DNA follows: TGTGCCAGCAGCGCACCACCTATGGGGGCTGAGCAGTTCTTC. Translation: CASSAPPMGAEQFF.

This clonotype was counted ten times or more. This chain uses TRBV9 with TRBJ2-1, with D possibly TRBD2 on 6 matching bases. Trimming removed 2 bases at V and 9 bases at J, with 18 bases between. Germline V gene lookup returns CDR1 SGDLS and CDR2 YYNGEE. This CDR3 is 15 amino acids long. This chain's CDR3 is CASSVGRLAIGEQFF. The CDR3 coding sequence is TGTGCCAGCAGCGTGGGACGGCTAGCGATCGGTGAGCAGTTCTTC.

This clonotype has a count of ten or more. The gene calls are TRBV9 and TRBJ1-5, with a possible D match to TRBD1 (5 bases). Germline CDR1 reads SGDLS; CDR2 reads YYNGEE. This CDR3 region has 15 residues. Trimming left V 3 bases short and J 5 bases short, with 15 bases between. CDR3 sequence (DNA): TGTGCCAGCAGCGGGGGGGACGGAACCCATCAGCCCCAGCATTTT. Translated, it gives CASSGGDGTHQPQHF.